Each of the 18 T cell receptor beta chains below was sequenced from the same sample in a study of cytomegalovirus exposure and HLA in healthy donors. Here immunoSEQ multiplex PCR was the method, and the copy in TCRdb shows in-frame clones only, minus some. The data contain some 80,000 clones, roughly 95% of them singletons. Sequencing was performed on PBMCs. The receptors stem from a man younger than 35 in good health and CMV-seropositive.

This chain uses TRBV21-1 with TRBJ1-1. TRBV21-1 is reported as a pseudogene. The CDR3 sequence is 13 residues long. In nucleotides, the CDR3 is TGTGCCAGCAGCAAAGTAGCCTACACTGAAGCTTTCTTT. Residues: CASSKVAYTEAFF.

V gene TRBV7-5 combines with J gene TRBJ2-1; the listed D gene, TRBD2, was not tested against the DNA. TRBV7-5 counts as a pseudogene. The CDR3 length is 17 residues. For the CDR3, the DNA is TGTGTCAGAAGCGGCACTAGCGGGAGAGGGTCCTACAATGAGCAGTTCTTC. Translated, it gives CVRSGTSGRGSYNEQFF.

V usage is TRBV7-9 and J usage is TRBJ2-5; 9 nucleotides match TRBD2. Per the germline V gene, CDR1 is SEHNR and CDR2 is FQNEAQ (reference sequence). This CDR3 is 14 amino acids long. With V trimmed by 4 bases and J by 2 bases, 2 bases remained unmatched. The DNA of the CDR3 is TGTGCCAGCAGCTCCCTAGCGGGGCAAGAGACCCAGTACTTC. Protein product: CASSSLAGQETQYF.

V is TRBV6-5 and J is TRBJ2-1; possible D gene TRBD2, 6 bases. In germline, CDR1 is MNHEY, CDR2 SVGAGI. The V end was cut by 6 bases, the J end by 3 bases, with 12 bases between. CDR3 length: 14 residues. The CDR3 DNA reads TGTGCCAGCAGCGGGGGACTTCGCTACAATGAGCAGTTCTTC. Encoded protein: CASSGGLRYNEQFF.

This clone was counted once. V and J are TRBV5-4 and TRBJ2-2; no clear D. Trimming removed 4 bases from V and 4 bases from J, with 8 bases in between. The germline V gene encodes CDR1 SGHNT and CDR2 YYREEE (reference sequence). The CDR3 sequence is 13 residues long. As DNA, the CDR3 is TGTGCCAGCAGCCTTGGCCTCACCGGGGAGCTGTTTTTT. Its translation is CASSLGLTGELFF. The complete variable domain, with remaining parts taken from reference TRBV5-4 and TRBJ2-2, reads ETGVTQSPTHLIKTRGQQVTLRCSSQSGHNTVSWYQQALGQGPQFIFQYYREEENGRGNFPPRFSGLQFPNYSSELNVNALELDDSALYLCASSLGLTGELFFGEGSRLTVL.

This sequence joins TRBV6-6 and TRBJ1-1; 9 bases map to TRBD1. CDR1 is MNHNY, CDR2 SVGAGI, per germline (reference sequence). The CDR3 has 14 residues. Trimming cost V 4 bases and J 1 base; bases outside gene matches: 1. CDR3 nucleotide sequence: TGTGCCAGCAGTTTGACAGGGGGGAACACTGAAGCTTTCTTT. Protein product: CASSLTGGNTEAFF.

This clone has only one observation. The rearrangement links TRBV2 to TRBJ2-5; 8 nucleotides match TRBD1. From germline, CDR1 is SNHLY and CDR2 FYNNEI. V trimming: 0 bases; J trimming: 5 bases; junction bases outside the gene matches: 5. The CDR3 has 15 amino acids. CDR3 nucleotides: TGTGCCAGCAGTGAAGCGCAGGGGGCTTGGGAGACCCAGTACTTC. This encodes CASSEAQGAWETQYF.

The chain has TRBV27 and TRBJ1-1; 7 bases are shared with TRBD1. This CDR3 has 16 residues. Trimming removed 4 bases from V and 2 bases from J; junction bases left unmatched: 10. Germline V gives CDR1 MNHEY, CDR2 SMNVEV (reference sequence). CDR3 amino acids: CASSWGQIQTNTEAFF. The CDR3 nucleotides are TGTGCCAGCAGTTGGGGACAGATTCAGACAAACACTGAAGCTTTCTTT.

The CDR3 DNA reads as TGCGCCAGCAGCTTGGCCGGGCGGGCTGAAGAGACCCAGTACTTC. Residues: CASSLAGRAEETQYF. The V gene is TRBV5-1, the J gene TRBJ2-5; D is perhaps TRBD2 (5 bases). Trimming left V 0 bases short and J 3 bases short, with 12 bases between. Germline loops: CDR1 SGHRS, CDR2 YFSETQ. This CDR3 has 15 amino acids.

The chain has TRBV28 and TRBJ2-7; D is undetermined. Germline V gene lookup returns CDR1 MDHEN and CDR2 SYDVKM. V dropped 5 bases and J dropped 2 bases, with 19 bases sitting between them. The CDR3 is 16 residues long. The CDR3 is CASSPLGQTEPYEQYF. DNA for the CDR3: TGTGCCAGCAGTCCCCTCGGCCAAACGGAGCCCTACGAGCAGTACTTC.

The chain joins TRBV7-9 to TRBJ2-3, with 12 bases identical to TRBD2. Germline CDR1 is SEHNR and CDR2 is FQNEAQ (reference sequence). The junction had 7 bases not matched to a gene; V was cut back by 3 bases and J by 3 bases. The CDR3 totals 17 residues. CDR3 in amino acids: CASSLLWLAGGTDTQYF. CDR3 coding DNA: TGTGCCAGCAGCTTGCTATGGCTAGCGGGGGGGACAGATACGCAGTATTTT. Based on the CDR3 plus reference TRBV7-9 and TRBJ2-3, the full variable domain is DTGVSQNPRHKITKRGQNVTFRCDPISEHNRLYWYRQTLGQGPEFLTYFQNEAQLEKSRLLSDRFSAERPKGSFSTLEIQRTEQGDSAMYLCASSLLWLAGGTDTQYFGPGTRLTVL.

The chain combines TRBV7-9 with TRBJ2-7; 9 bases line up with TRBD1. CDR1 is SEHNR, CDR2 FQNEAQ, per germline (reference sequence). Germline trimming cut 6 bases from V and 3 bases from J; bases unmatched to any gene: 9. The length of the CDR3 is 15 residues. CDR3 sequence reads: CASSPQQGARYEQYF. CDR3 in DNA: TGTGCCAGCAGTCCTCAACAGGGGGCGCGCTACGAGCAGTACTTC.

The CDR3 DNA reads TGCGCCAGCAGTGTAGGGCAGGGGGACGAGCAGTACTTC. Its translation is CASSVGQGDEQYF. The rearrangement joins TRBV10-2 to TRBJ2-7, with TRBD1 identical over 7 bases. Looked up from germline, CDR1 is WSHSY and CDR2 is SAAADI. The CDR3 consists of 13 residues. J gave up 5 bases and V 4 bases, and 5 bases lay outside the gene matches.

The genes are TRBV2 and TRBJ2-5; 9 bases are a match to TRBD1. The CDR3 totals 14 residues. The V gene's germline CDR1 is SNHLY and CDR2 FYNNEI. V shed 7 bases, J shed 4 bases, and the junction held 7 bases outside the gene matches. The CDR3 region is CASTGRTGVETQYF. DNA for the CDR3: TGTGCCAGCACTGGCCGGACAGGGGTAGAGACCCAGTACTTC.

The chain couples TRBV7-9 to TRBJ2-1, with D unresolved. Germline V gene data show CDR1 as SEHNR and CDR2 as FQNEAQ (reference sequence). Trimming removed 1 base from V and 9 bases from J, with 7 bases in between. The CDR3 sequence is 12 residues long. DNA of the CDR3: TGTGCCAGCAGCTTAGATATCAGTGAGCAGTTCTTC. Protein: CASSLDISEQFF.

The chain is built from TRBV2 and TRBJ2-7; D is uncertain. CDR3 length equals 12 residues. V dropped 1 base and J dropped 12 bases, with 13 bases sitting between them. In germline, CDR1 is SNHLY, CDR2 FYNNEI. CDR3 nucleotides: TGTGCCAGCAGTGAAGTCCTTCCGAGACTGTACTTC. Encoded protein: CASSEVLPRLYF.

The genes are TRBV19 and TRBJ1-1; 8 positions match TRBD1. There are 14 residues in the CDR3. Germline CDR1 reads LNHDA; CDR2 reads SQIVND (reference sequence). V shed 6 bases and J 6 bases; nucleotides not matched to a gene: 9. The CDR3: CASRTQGGGAEAFF. For the CDR3, the DNA is TGTGCCAGTAGGACACAGGGGGGGGGCGCTGAAGCTTTCTTT.

The V and J genes are TRBV29-1 and TRBJ1-1; D is unclear. The V gene lost 2 bases and the J gene lost 7 bases, with 5 bases spanning the gap. The CDR3 sequence is 10 residues long. In germline, CDR1 is SQVTM, CDR2 ANQGSEA. CDR3 sequence: CSVEYSEAFF. In DNA form, the CDR3 reads TGCAGCGTTGAATACAGTGAAGCTTTCTTT.